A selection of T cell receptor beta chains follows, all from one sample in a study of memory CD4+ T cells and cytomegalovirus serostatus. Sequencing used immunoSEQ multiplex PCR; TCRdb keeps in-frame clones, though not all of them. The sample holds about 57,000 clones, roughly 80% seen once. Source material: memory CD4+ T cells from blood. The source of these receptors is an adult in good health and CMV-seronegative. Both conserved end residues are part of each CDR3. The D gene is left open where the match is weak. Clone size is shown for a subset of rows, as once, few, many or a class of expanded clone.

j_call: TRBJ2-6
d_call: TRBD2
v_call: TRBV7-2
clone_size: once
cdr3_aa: CASSLRAGDSGANVLTF

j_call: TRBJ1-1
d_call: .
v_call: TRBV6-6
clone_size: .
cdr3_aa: CATWTVNTEAFF

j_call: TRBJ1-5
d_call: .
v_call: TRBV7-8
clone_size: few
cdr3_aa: CASSVSSNQPQHF

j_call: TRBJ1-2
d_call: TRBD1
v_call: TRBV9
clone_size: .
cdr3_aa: CASSPGQGENYGYTF

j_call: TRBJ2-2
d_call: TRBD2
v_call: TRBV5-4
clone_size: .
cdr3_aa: CASSSRWGGTGELFF

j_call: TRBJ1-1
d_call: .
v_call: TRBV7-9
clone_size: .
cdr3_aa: CASSLRERPEAFF

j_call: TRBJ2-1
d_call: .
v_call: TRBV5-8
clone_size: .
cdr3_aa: CASSFDSTGYGFF

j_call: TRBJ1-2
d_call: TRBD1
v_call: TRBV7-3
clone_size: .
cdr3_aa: CASSLDRDSYGYTF

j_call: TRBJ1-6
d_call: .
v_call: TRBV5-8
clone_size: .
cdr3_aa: CASSSIANDSPLHF

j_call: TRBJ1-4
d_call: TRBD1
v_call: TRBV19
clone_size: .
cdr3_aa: CASSKGQGHEKLFF

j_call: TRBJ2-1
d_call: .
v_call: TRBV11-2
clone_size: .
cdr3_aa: CASSPGRSSYNEQFF

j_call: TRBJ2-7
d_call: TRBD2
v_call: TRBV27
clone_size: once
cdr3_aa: CASSLSLTSGRAPEQYF

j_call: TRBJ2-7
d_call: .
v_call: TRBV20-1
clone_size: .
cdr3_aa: CSATLGSEQYF

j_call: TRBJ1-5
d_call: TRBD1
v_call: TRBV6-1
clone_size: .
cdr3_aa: CASREFRDSSQPQHF

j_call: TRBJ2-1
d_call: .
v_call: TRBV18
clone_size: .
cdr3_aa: CASSPQSTRGEQFF

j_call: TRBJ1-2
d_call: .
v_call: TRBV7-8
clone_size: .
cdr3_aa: CASSLMGSDGYTF

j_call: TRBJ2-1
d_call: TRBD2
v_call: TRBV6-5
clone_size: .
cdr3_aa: CASRETSGGQFF

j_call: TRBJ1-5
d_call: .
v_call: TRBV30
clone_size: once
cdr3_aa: CAWSVRRNQPQHF

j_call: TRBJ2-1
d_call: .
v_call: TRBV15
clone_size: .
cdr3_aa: CATSRDRSGSSNNEQFF

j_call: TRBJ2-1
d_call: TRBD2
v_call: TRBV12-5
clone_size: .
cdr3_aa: CASGFPRGGGTNEQFF